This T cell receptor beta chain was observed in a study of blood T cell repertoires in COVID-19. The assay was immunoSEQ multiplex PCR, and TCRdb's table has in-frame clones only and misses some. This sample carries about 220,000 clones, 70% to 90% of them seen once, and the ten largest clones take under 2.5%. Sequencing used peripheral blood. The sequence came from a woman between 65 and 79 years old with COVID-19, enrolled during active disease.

DNA of the CDR3: TGTGCCAGCAGCGCTCCGGGACAGGGGCCTGCTAACTATGGCTACACCTTC. Translating gives CASSAPGQGPANYGYTF. The V call is TRBV7-6, the J call TRBJ1-2; 10 nucleotides match TRBD1. The CDR3 covers 17 residues. Trimming cost V 5 bases and J 0 bases; bases outside gene matches: 9. Germline V lookup: CDR1 SGHVS, CDR2 FNYEAQ.